This T cell receptor beta chain was sequenced during a study of blood T cell repertoires in COVID-19. Study at large: Samples representing acute and convalescent COVID-19 were sourced from the United States, Italy and Spain. Sources were T cells, B-cell-depleted T cells, or PBMCs; the material itself was cDNA or gDNA.

This clone was found a few times. Authors' analysis steps: Amplification of reference gene primers was used by the study to estimate nucleated cell counts. Sequenced by immunoSEQ multiplex PCR; TCRdb stores in-frame clones only, minus some. The DNA gave D and trimming, while V, J and clone size come from that table. The sample includes roughly 71,000 clones, 85% of them seen just once. V lost 4 bases to trimming and J lost 4 bases, with 18 bases between them. Germline values: CDR1 SNHLY, CDR2 FYNNEI. The CDR3 is 16 amino acids. The sample was peripheral blood. The TCR originated in a man aged 50-59 years with acute or convalescent COVID-19. The chain employs TRBV2 and TRBJ2-3; D uncertain. Here the CDR3 reads CASSAENPSFPDTQYF. CDR3 bases: TGTGCCAGCAGTGCCGAGAACCCCTCCTTCCCAGATACGCAGTATTTT.